This TCR beta chain was recovered during a study of cytotoxic CD8 clonotypes in ibrutinib-treated CLL. Whole-study findings and limits: Clonality went higher at ibrutinib response and then dropped back toward baseline at progression.

Measured with immunoSEQ multiplex PCR; TCRdb has only the in-frame clones, and not every one. This table has roughly 250,000 clones, around 70% appearing once. Turning to this clone: Its target is not known.

This TCR derives from a human donor with chronic lymphocytic leukemia. Sequencing used PBMCs, obtained after 24 months of ibrutinib treatment.

CDR3 bases: TGTGCCAGTATGGATGGGAATCAGCCCCAGCATTTT. Protein sequence: CASMDGNQPQHF. The chain is built from TRBV19 and TRBJ1-5; D not certain. The CDR3 runs to 12 residues. V lost 7 bases and J lost 4, with 8 bases in between. Looked up from germline, CDR1 is LNHDA and CDR2 is SQIVND (reference sequence).